This is a list of T cell receptor beta chains from one sample in a study of blood T cell repertoires in COVID-19. The assay was immunoSEQ multiplex PCR, and TCRdb's table has in-frame clones only and misses some. The sample includes 30,000 or so clones, roughly 90% seen only once; the top ten take around 3.5%. The sequenced sample consisted of peripheral blood. These receptors were obtained from a human donor in a cohort sampled during active COVID-19. The CDR3 runs from the conserved cysteine through the conserved F or W. Each record gives: CDR3 DNA, CDR3 protein, J gene, D gene, V gene, clone size. A D gene is named only where the DNA matches it firmly. The size entry is marked missing in some rows and otherwise reads once, few, many or a size class.

TGTGCCAGCAGTCTTAGCCAGGGCTCAAATCAGCCCCAGCATTTT	CASSLSQGSNQPQHF	TRBJ1-5	-	TRBV27	-
TGTGCCAGCAGTTACGGGCAGGGTTTTGACGAGCAGTACTTC	CASSYGQGFDEQYF	TRBJ2-7	-	TRBV6-2/TRBV6-3	-
TGTGCCAGTAGTCCCCCCCCGTCTAGAAACATTCAGTACTTC	CASSPPPSRNIQYF	TRBJ2-4	-	TRBV19	-
TGCGCCAGCAGCTTGGGGGACAGCCAAGAGACCCAGTACTTC	CASSLGDSQETQYF	TRBJ2-5	TRBD1	TRBV5-1	-
TGCGCCAGCCGAGGGACAGGGGAGAATTCACCCCTCCACTTT	CASRGTGENSPLHF	TRBJ1-6	TRBD1	TRBV5-1	once
TGCGCCGGTCCCGGATGGAGGGGGCGACTGGGGCAGTTCTTC	CAGPGWRGRLGQFF	TRBJ2-1	-	TRBV4-3	-
TGCGCCAGCAGCCAAGATAACTTTTACGAGCAGTACTTC	CASSQDNFYEQYF	TRBJ2-7	-	TRBV4-3	-
TGTGCCAGCAGGAGAGGGGGACAGGGGGCCAAAAACATTCAGTACTTC	CASRRGGQGAKNIQYF	TRBJ2-4	TRBD1	TRBV13	-
TGCAGCGTTCCGACCTTTGGATCTAGCGGGTCTTTAGATACGCAGTATTTT	CSVPTFGSSGSLDTQYF	TRBJ2-3	TRBD2	TRBV29-1	-
TGTGCCAGCAGCAGTCAGGGGGCTTACGGGGCCAACGTCCTGACTTTC	CASSSQGAYGANVLTF	TRBJ2-6	TRBD1	TRBV5-4	-
TGTGCCATCTCATTAACCGGGACAGTCGGAAACACCATATATTTT	CAISLTGTVGNTIYF	TRBJ1-3	TRBD1	TRBV10-3	-
TGTGCCAGCAGCTTAGGACTAGCGGGGGGGCTGGTCAATGAGCAGTTCTTC	CASSLGLAGGLVNEQFF	TRBJ2-1	TRBD2	TRBV7-6	-
TGTGCCAGCAGCCCACGGACAGGGGGGACCGGGGAGCTGTTTTTT	CASSPRTGGTGELFF	TRBJ2-2	TRBD1	TRBV3-1/TRBV3-2	-
TGTGCCAGCTCCCTTGGGACAGGATTTCCCTACGAGCAGTACTTC	CASSLGTGFPYEQYF	TRBJ2-7	TRBD1	TRBV18	-
TGTGCCACCAGCAGAGATAATGGGAGGGATACGCAGTATTTT	CATSRDNGRDTQYF	TRBJ2-3	-	TRBV15	-
TGCAGCGTTGGGCCGACTACAGGGTGGGGCACTGAAGCTTTCTTT	CSVGPTTGWGTEAFF	TRBJ1-1	-	TRBV29-1	-
TGTGCCAGCTCACCCGAGGGACTCCCTGAGCAGTTCTTC	CASSPEGLPEQFF	TRBJ2-1	-	TRBV18	-
TGCGCCAGCAGCCGACAGGGTAGAGGGACCACAGATACGCAGTATTTT	CASSRQGRGTTDTQYF	TRBJ2-3	TRBD1	TRBV5-1	few
TGTGCCAGCAGCTCGGAACAGGGGAGTGGATACGAGCAGTACTTC	CASSSEQGSGYEQYF	TRBJ2-7	TRBD1	TRBV7-6	-
TGTGCCACACATACAGGGGGCATGGCAGATACGCAGTATTTT	CATHTGGMADTQYF	TRBJ2-3	TRBD1	TRBV19	-